This TCR beta chain was retrieved from a study of cytomegalovirus exposure and HLA in healthy donors (dated by TCRdb to about 2017). Context from the whole study: In an earlier analysis of roughly 500 of the donors, about 260 Gb of sequence data and 120 million or so unique TCR beta sequences from 180 million or so T cells were reported. Besides the first cohort of under 700 subjects, a separate validation cohort made up of over a hundred different subjects was used. Donor age, sex, ethnicity and CMV serostatus were collected together with the repertoire data. A later analysis re-analyzed previously published TCR beta repertoires from 666 donors and added high-resolution HLA genotyping to study TCR occurrence patterns. An early release that covered roughly 600 HLA-typed donors contained about 300 gigabases of sequencing data and approximately 85 million unique TCR sequences. Rather than drawing on any new phenotypic data, the later analysis identified candidate immune exposures from TCR beta sequences and the way those sequences occurred across donors. A later genetic analysis used genome-wide SNP genotypes for about 65% of the roughly 670 donors, treating that subset as a discovery cohort. Several DR-DQ haplotypes were handled as single units for association and clustering because linkage in the cohort was strong. The study used immunosequencing to profile the T cell repertoires of several hundred subjects and linked those repertoires to cytomegalovirus serostatus. Among the approximately 430 genotyped donors, roughly 80% belonged to the genetic ancestry cluster associated with self-reported Caucasian donors. All discovery cohort repertoires had been generated using a single sequencing platform. The aim of the study was to test whether cataloging public T cell receptors could identify signatures of past pathogen exposure. In an earlier analysis of a few hundred of the donors, high-throughput TCR beta sequencing was used to judge whether each TCR beta V gene segment behaved as functional or pseudogenic. On average, around 240,000 unique TCR beta nucleotide sequences were sequenced per donor among 398 genotyped donors of the cohort, with about 17% of those sequences being non-productive. The number of donors typed differed by locus, with about 629-630 for A, B, C, DRB1 and DQB1, roughly 520 for DQA1, 600 to 610 for DPA1, and 472 for DPB1. High-throughput TCR immunosequencing, statistical association of individual TCRs with disease status, and machine learning were combined to predict cytomegalovirus infection status. HLA typing included class I and class II loci at four-digit resolution.

As for this clone: It has no known antigen specificity. No much larger clonotype is one base removed from it; base qualities were not supplied.

What the study reported, not specific to this receptor: An association between a missense DCLRE1C variant and V-gene and J-gene trimming of TCR beta chains was found in a later genetic analysis and replicated in an independent cohort. In a later analysis, several top co-occurrence clusters were reported to appear linked to parvovirus B19, influenza, CMV and Epstein-Barr virus. The sequencing pipeline was judged likely to have produced a cluster of highly shared sequence variants as a technical artifact. The 87-base-pair reads could not distinguish some IMGT-functional V segments, including TRBV6-2 and TRBV6-3, so those segments were excluded. Broadly in line with IMGT annotations, most TCR beta V segments showed up in productive rearrangements about 90% or about 30% of the time in an earlier analysis of roughly 590 of the donors. At a false discovery rate of 0.05, a later analysis linked under 20,000 TCR beta sequences to specific HLA alleles. A later analysis found that most CMV-associated TCR beta chains appeared HLA-restricted, with HLA associations seemingly driven largely by CMV exposure. The authors suggested that the approach could potentially be extended to other disease states and immunological phenotypes. A total of about 150 TCR beta chains were listed by the study as associated with cytomegalovirus. For the cohort, immune exposure information was limited to CMV serostatus. In this cohort, only TCR beta chains were sequenced, and detectable features were limited by the absence of alpha or paired-chain data. The classifier was reported to diagnose cytomegalovirus status with high specificity and sensitivity in both the original and validation cohorts. A later genetic analysis reported fewer N-insertions in productive TCRs among donors in an Asian-associated ancestry cluster than the roughly 640-donor mean. A further reported finding was that TCR beta sequences accurately predicted the HLA-A and HLA-B alleles for most subjects in the first cohort. Presence/absence analyses assumed roughly uniform sequencing depth across donors, an assumption that may not hold. The earlier analysis of about 600 of the donors excluded some 16 rarely observed V segments, including chromosome 9 orphons, because counts were too low. When HLA alleles, especially DR and DQ, strongly co-occurred, TCR associations were difficult to assign to individual alleles. Most TCR sequences were seen in very few donors, while some public TCRs were found in many individuals. In vitro tests confirmed that a few of the cytomegalovirus-associated TCR beta chains recognize cytomegalovirus antigens. Because HLA typing was missing for some donors at each locus, association tests included only the typed subset. A later analysis found that HLA-associated TCR beta chains were more clonally expanded and had lower generation probabilities than equally common non-associated chains. Linkage disequilibrium might explain the correlated functional status among segregating V segments, but an unknown experimental factor could not be excluded. According to a later analysis, TCR association rates differed among HLA loci, with DRB1 alleles showing the most associated TCRs and HLA-C alleles showing the fewest.

In total, approximately 690 healthy bone marrow donors made up the cohort. Cohort members were all nominally healthy when sampled, although unrecorded immune exposures were likely present. The donor was CMV seronegative and belonged to the group of several hundred seronegative cohort members. Each donor provided a peripheral blood sample, and peripheral blood mononuclear cells were used for TCR beta sequencing. The Qiagen DNeasy Blood Extraction Kit was used to extract genomic DNA from the blood cell samples. Library creation used the immunoSEQ multiplex PCR assay. For the multiplex PCR, a mixture combining 60 forward primers for TCR Vbeta segments and 13 reverse primers for TCR Jbeta segments was used. The CDR3 region of rearranged TCR beta genes was amplified from genomic DNA with a multiplex PCR assay. The amplified TCR beta libraries were sequenced on the Illumina HiSeq System as 87-base-pair reads. Per the authors' processing: A later analysis counted approximately 84 million unique TCR beta chains across the roughly 700 repertoires, and about 10 million of these chains were shared by at least two donors. To remove PCR and sequencing errors, raw reads were error-corrected and collapsed into unique sequences using a nearest-neighbor algorithm that merged closely related sequences. CDR3 sequences were aligned to IMGT reference sequences to assign V, D and J gene segments. For a sequence to be retained, a match of at least six nucleotides was required to both a V gene segment and a J gene segment. A rearrangement counted as productive if the CDR3 had no stop codons and remained in frame with V and J, and every other rearrangement counted as non-productive. CDR3 was defined according to IMGT convention as the region running from the second conserved V-encoded cysteine to the conserved J-encoded phenylalanine. The earlier analysis of about 570 of the donors excluded any sequence lacking an unambiguous match to a single V gene segment. An earlier analysis of 450 to 650 of the donors called V segments functional above 56.7% productive rearrangements and segregating when the between-donor standard deviation exceeded 5%. A statistical classification framework was developed to diagnose cytomegalovirus status using the catalog of TCR beta chain sequences. In a later analysis, TCR nucleotide sequences were compared against IMGT/GENE-DB human TR gene sequences so that V and J genes could be assigned. Using the TCRdist pipeline, a later analysis assigned CDR3 sequences along with most-parsimonious VDJ recombination scenarios. In a later analysis, every TCR beta chain was defined by the combination of its CDR3 amino acid sequence and its V-gene family, and reads without a unique V-gene family were dropped. A later analysis removed 500 to 650 highly shared, low-generation-probability nucleotide sequences to deal with suspected cross-contamination and a sequencing artifact. A later analysis calculated a clonal expansion index for each public chain from normalized within-repertoire ranks of inferred template counts. In a later analysis, generation probabilities were computed with a VDJ recombination model fitted to out-of-frame rearrangements, and the resulting probabilities were checked against IGoR. A later analysis scored TCR-TCR, TCR-HLA and TCR-CMV co-occurrence with hypergeometric tests, applying a repertoire-size bias correction to TCR pairs. False discovery rates were estimated in a later analysis by permuting HLA or CMV assignments 20 times. A later analysis grouped co-occurring TCRs with DBSCAN, adding TCRdist sequence similarity when clustering within HLA-allele-positive subsets. Repertoires with fewer than 30,000 or more than 120,000 public chains were left out of co-occurrence clustering, as were about 5 repertoires with anomalous nucleotide sharing. TCRdb retrieved this table from immuneACCESS and kept in-frame rearrangements only. Not all clones are present; in checked studies, unresolved V genes account for under half, and no reason is known for the remainder. The V and J calls and clone size come from that table; D and trimming were worked out from the DNA. In all, the sample holds about 120,000 clones, and around 80% of those were seen once. Around 1.5% of the sample is in the top ten clones.

V gives up 7 bases and J gives up 6 bases, and the segment between their germline ends measures 16 bases. Taken from cysteine to phenylalanine, the CDR3 has 13 residues. Left in the record is the CDR3 DNA by itself, 39 bases read in frame from the first base. The germline V gene gives CDR1 as SNHLY and CDR2 as FYNNEI. This receptor was identified in a woman younger than 35 in good health and CMV-seronegative. What was sequenced was PBMCs. The sequence joins TRBV2 to TRBJ2-7, with TRBD2 perhaps the D gene, on 7 matching bases. The CDR3 in this case is CASIWGGASEQYF. The sequence in DNA is TGTGCCAGCATCTGGGGGGGCGCGAGCGAGCAGTACTTC.